These T cell receptor beta chains were read from a single sample in a study of cytomegalovirus exposure and HLA in healthy donors. Profiled with immunoSEQ multiplex PCR; TCRdb holds only in-frame clones, not every one. The table lists roughly 120,000 clones, approximately 88% of them singletons. The sequencing sample was made of PBMCs. These receptors came from a woman between 18 and 30 years old in good health and CMV-seropositive. The CDR3 runs from the conserved cysteine through the conserved F or W. The D gene is left open where the match is weak. Rows give clone size only sometimes, using once, few, many, or a class for an expanded clone.

v_gene: TRBV7-9
j_gene: TRBJ2-2
abundance: NA
d_gene: NA
CDR3aa: CASSLGGATGELFF
CDR3nt: TGTGCCAGCAGCTTGGGCGGGGCGACCGGGGAGCTGTTTTTT

v_gene: TRBV5-4
j_gene: TRBJ1-2
abundance: NA
d_gene: NA
CDR3aa: CASSLGGQFNYGYTF
CDR3nt: TGTGCCAGCAGCTTGGGAGGGCAATTCAACTATGGCTACACCTTC

v_gene: TRBV19
j_gene: TRBJ2-1
abundance: NA
d_gene: NA
CDR3aa: CASRAGWEQFF
CDR3nt: TGTGCCAGTAGAGCGGGTTGGGAGCAGTTCTTC

v_gene: TRBV29-1
j_gene: TRBJ2-3
abundance: NA
d_gene: TRBD1
CDR3aa: CSVQGGKRTDTQYF
CDR3nt: TGCAGCGTTCAAGGGGGCAAACGCACAGATACGCAGTATTTT

v_gene: TRBV27
j_gene: TRBJ2-1
abundance: NA
d_gene: NA
CDR3aa: CASSPRLGASGDEQFF
CDR3nt: TGTGCCAGCAGTCCCCGGCTAGGAGCCTCCGGGGATGAGCAGTTCTTC

v_gene: TRBV9
j_gene: TRBJ1-5
abundance: NA
d_gene: NA
CDR3aa: CASSPGERPSSGGNQPQHF
CDR3nt: TGTGCCAGCAGCCCCGGCGAGCGGCCTTCGTCCGGAGGCAATCAGCCCCAGCATTTT

v_gene: TRBV9
j_gene: TRBJ1-5
abundance: NA
d_gene: NA
CDR3aa: CASSPGGNQPQHF
CDR3nt: TGTGCCAGCAGCCCCGGGGGCAATCAGCCCCAGCATTTT

v_gene: TRBV7-9
j_gene: TRBJ2-1
abundance: NA
d_gene: TRBD1
CDR3aa: CASSPLGLGQSYNEQFF
CDR3nt: TGTGCCAGCAGCCCCCTAGGGTTGGGACAGAGTTACAATGAGCAGTTCTTC

v_gene: TRBV19
j_gene: TRBJ1-5
abundance: NA
d_gene: NA
CDR3aa: CASSIDRRQPQHF
CDR3nt: TGTGCCAGTAGTATAGACAGAAGACAGCCCCAGCATTTT

v_gene: TRBV4-3
j_gene: TRBJ2-7
abundance: NA
d_gene: TRBD2
CDR3aa: CASSHRGSSYEQYF
CDR3nt: TGCGCCAGCAGCCACCGCGGGAGCTCCTACGAGCAGTACTTC

v_gene: TRBV28
j_gene: TRBJ1-2
abundance: NA
d_gene: NA
CDR3aa: CASSLSHVPGGYTF
CDR3nt: TGTGCCAGCAGTTTAAGTCACGTCCCAGGAGGCTACACCTTC

v_gene: TRBV12-2
j_gene: TRBJ2-5
abundance: NA
d_gene: NA
CDR3aa: CASRLAMETQYF
CDR3nt: TGTGCAAGTCGCTTAGCTATGGAGACCCAGTACTTC

v_gene: TRBV13
j_gene: TRBJ2-5
abundance: NA
d_gene: NA
CDR3aa: CASSYSAQETQYF
CDR3nt: TGTGCCAGCAGCTACAGTGCTCAAGAGACCCAGTACTTC

v_gene: TRBV7-9
j_gene: TRBJ2-7
abundance: NA
d_gene: NA
CDR3aa: CASSLSHEQYF
CDR3nt: TGTGCCAGCAGCCTATCCCACGAGCAGTACTTC

v_gene: TRBV7-5
j_gene: TRBJ1-1
abundance: NA
d_gene: NA
CDR3aa: CARSSWAPGDTEAFF
CDR3nt: TGTGCCAGAAGCTCTTGGGCCCCAGGGGACACTGAAGCTTTCTTT

v_gene: TRBV12-5
j_gene: TRBJ2-7
abundance: few
d_gene: NA
CDR3aa: CASGLGDSLYEQYF
CDR3nt: TGTGCTAGTGGTTTGGGAGACAGCCTCTACGAGCAGTACTTC

v_gene: TRBV2
j_gene: TRBJ1-2
abundance: NA
d_gene: NA
CDR3aa: CASLAQNSYGYTF
CDR3nt: TGTGCCAGCTTGGCCCAGAATTCCTATGGCTACACCTTC

v_gene: TRBV7-2
j_gene: TRBJ2-1
abundance: NA
d_gene: NA
CDR3aa: CASSLDGAEQFF
CDR3nt: TGTGCCAGCAGCTTAGATGGGGCTGAGCAGTTCTTC

v_gene: TRBV27
j_gene: TRBJ1-2
abundance: NA
d_gene: NA
CDR3aa: CASSLRGDTNYGYTF
CDR3nt: TGTGCCAGCAGTTTACGGGGGGACACTAACTATGGCTACACCTTC

v_gene: TRBV20-1
j_gene: TRBJ2-1
abundance: NA
d_gene: NA
CDR3aa: CSFGGNEQFF
CDR3nt: TGCAGTTTCGGGGGTAATGAGCAGTTCTTC

v_gene: TRBV2
j_gene: TRBJ1-3
abundance: NA
d_gene: TRBD1
CDR3aa: CASSVGAGGLSGNTIYF
CDR3nt: TGTGCCAGCAGTGTTGGTGCAGGGGGCCTCTCTGGAAACACCATATATTTT

v_gene: TRBV5-4
j_gene: TRBJ1-4
abundance: NA
d_gene: TRBD1
CDR3aa: CASRTGAREKLFF
CDR3nt: TGTGCCAGCAGAACAGGGGCGCGTGAAAAACTGTTTTTT

v_gene: TRBV5-3
j_gene: TRBJ1-5
abundance: NA
d_gene: NA
CDR3aa: CARSLTVMNQPQHF
CDR3nt: TGTGCCAGAAGTTTGACAGTTATGAATCAGCCCCAGCATTTT

v_gene: TRBV28
j_gene: TRBJ2-2
abundance: NA
d_gene: TRBD1
CDR3aa: CASRPQGVTSTGELFF
CDR3nt: TGTGCCAGCAGACCACAGGGGGTCACGAGTACCGGGGAGCTGTTTTTT

v_gene: TRBV4-2
j_gene: TRBJ1-2
abundance: NA
d_gene: NA
CDR3aa: CASSFRGGYTF
CDR3nt: TGTGCCAGCAGCTTTCGGGGTGGCTACACCTTC

v_gene: TRBV13
j_gene: TRBJ1-2
abundance: NA
d_gene: TRBD1
CDR3aa: CASSLGTGGVNYGYTF
CDR3nt: TGTGCCAGCAGCTTAGGGACAGGGGGCGTTAACTATGGCTACACCTTC

v_gene: TRBV2
j_gene: TRBJ1-1
abundance: NA
d_gene: NA
CDR3aa: CASSFSFEAFF
CDR3nt: TGTGCCAGCAGTTTCTCCTTCGAAGCTTTCTTT

v_gene: TRBV6-1
j_gene: TRBJ1-2
abundance: NA
d_gene: TRBD1
CDR3aa: CASSDRTGGGYGYTF
CDR3nt: TGTGCCAGCAGTGACAGGACAGGGGGCGGCTATGGCTACACCTTC

v_gene: TRBV5-4
j_gene: TRBJ2-7
abundance: NA
d_gene: TRBD1
CDR3aa: CASSAPGQGAGEQYF
CDR3nt: TGTGCCAGCAGCGCCCCGGGACAGGGGGCGGGCGAGCAGTACTTC

v_gene: TRBV7-3
j_gene: TRBJ2-1
abundance: NA
d_gene: TRBD1
CDR3aa: CASSRRTGDNEQFF
CDR3nt: TGTGCCAGCAGCCGCCGGACAGGGGACAATGAGCAGTTCTTC

v_gene: TRBV6-1
j_gene: TRBJ1-2
abundance: NA
d_gene: NA
CDR3aa: CASSPGEGLDYGYTF
CDR3nt: TGTGCCAGCAGTCCGGGGGAGGGACTGGACTATGGCTACACCTTC

v_gene: TRBV6-5
j_gene: TRBJ2-3
abundance: NA
d_gene: NA
CDR3aa: CASTQGSSQYF
CDR3nt: TGTGCCAGCACCCAGGGGTCTTCGCAGTATTTT

v_gene: TRBV30
j_gene: TRBJ2-3
abundance: NA
d_gene: NA
CDR3aa: CAWSPPGGFSGDTDTQYF
CDR3nt: TGTGCCTGGAGTCCCCCAGGGGGCTTCAGCGGGGACACAGATACGCAGTATTTT

v_gene: TRBV28
j_gene: TRBJ2-7
abundance: NA
d_gene: TRBD2
CDR3aa: CASRSGTSGRRLLEPYF
CDR3nt: TGTGCCAGCAGATCCGGGACTAGCGGGAGGCGCCTCCTCGAGCCCTACTTC

v_gene: TRBV12-1
j_gene: TRBJ2-2
abundance: NA
d_gene: NA
CDR3aa: CASSPGDPGELFF
CDR3nt: TGTGCCAGCAGTCCAGGGGACCCCGGGGAGCTGTTTTTT